Sequencing of this T cell receptor (beta chain) was carried out in a study of CD8 T cells in ankylosing spondylitis (dated by TCRdb to about 2017). At the level of the whole study: The study set out to find disease-linked TCR variants by profiling T cell receptor beta repertoires in ankylosing spondylitis patients and healthy donors. The whole study cohort included roughly 110 healthy donors and some 27 ankylosing spondylitis patients. Peripheral blood samples were taken, and synovial fluid was additionally collected from ankylosing spondylitis patients.

On the study overall, not on this receptor specifically: Significant enrichment of the disease-linked clones was reported in matched synovial fluid samples from ankylosing spondylitis patients. Some motif variants were previously reported in synovial fluid and blood of reactive arthritis patients, suggesting common disease-initiation mechanisms. Blood from ankylosing spondylitis patients appeared to be characterized by a TCR beta motif composed of under ten highly homologous amino acid variants. The disease-linked clones showed a CD8+ phenotype and occurred at relatively low frequencies in peripheral blood.

For sequencing, an Illumina HiSeq 2500 was employed. Quantitative 5'-RACE with molecular barcodes was the method used to prepare the TCR beta libraries. The paper's data handling went like this. A new computational method based on a probabilistic model of VDJ rearrangement was used to identify disease-linked TCR variants. The raw public data were reprocessed by TCRdb itself: fastp quality trimming at Q25, MiXCR clonotype calling, in-frame beta chains only. Every entry covers one CDR3 protein and lists the most common genes and DNA from its rows. It is TCRdb's table, rather than the study itself, that gives the V and J calls and clone size. The sample profile shows 200,000 to 250,000 distinct CDR3 sequences; about 10% of them were found once. The top ten hold approximately 20% of the sample. CDR1 and CDR2, per the germline V gene, are SGHAT and FQNNGV. V is reduced by 3 bases and J by 2 bases, leaving a spacing of 5 bases between them. There are 13 amino acids in the CDR3, from cysteine to phenylalanine inclusive. The DNA shown is the 39-base CDR3, in frame from base 1.

This clonotype was observed many times. This clone's antigen is unknown. Base qualities are not at hand, and no much larger clone is one base apart. The source of this sequence is a male donor with ankylosing spondylitis or in good health (not recorded which). The sequenced sample was blood, either unsorted or a sorted T cell fraction (not recorded which). This chain is built from TRBV11-2 and TRBJ1-3; TRBD1 could be the D gene, as 5 bases match. The nucleotides are TGTGCCAGCAGCTTGGGGGCTGGAAACACCATATATTTT. Protein translation: CASSLGAGNTIYF.